These 29 T cell receptor beta chains were all obtained from the same sample, sequenced in a study of Graves' ophthalmopathy and Graves' hyperthyroidism. Amplification targeted the TCR beta CDR3 regions, with RNA transcripts as the source material. HTBI primers were used in a first-round RT-PCR, which preceded a second-round multiplex PCR. MiXCR was run by TCRdb on the multiplex PCR reads, yielding one entry per CDR3 protein. The sample includes over a million distinct CDR3 sequences, about 36% seen only once; the top ten take over 8.5%. Specimen: peripheral blood or thyroid tissue (not recorded which). The origin of the receptors is an adult man with Graves' hyperthyroidism.

V gene TRBV29-1 combines with J gene TRBJ2-2, with a possible D match to TRBD2 (5 bases). The V end lost 4 bases, the J end lost 7 bases, and 22 bases lay between the germline ends. In germline, CDR1 is SQVTM, CDR2 ANQGSEA. CDR3 size: 16 residues. In DNA, the CDR3 is TGCAGCGTTGCGCTGAGCAACGGGGTGGAACACGGGGAGCTGTTTTTT. Translation: CSVALSNGVEHGELFF.

This clonotype was observed a handful of times. The chain has TRBV7-2 and TRBJ1-4; D might be TRBD1 (5 bases). The CDR3 is made up of 15 amino acids. Trimming stripped 0 bases from V and 5 bases from J, with 10 bases between. Germline V gives CDR1 SGHTA, CDR2 FQGNSA. CDR3 in amino acids: CASSLAPGTNEKLFF. The CDR3 region has the DNA TGTGCCAGCAGCTTAGCGCCAGGGACCAATGAAAAACTGTTTTTT.

The chain recombines TRBV20-1 with TRBJ1-6, with D hard to call. The CDR3 consists of 16 residues. Germline loops: CDR1 DFQATT, CDR2 SNEGSKA (reference sequence). The germline V and J ends were trimmed by 4 bases and 4 bases, with 17 bases remaining between them. CDR3 residues: CSANPGDGRYNSPLHF. Here the CDR3 DNA reads TGCAGTGCTAACCCCGGGGATGGGAGGTATAATTCACCCCTCCACTTT.

The sample holds many counts of this clonotype. The J gene is TRBJ1-1, the V gene TRBV24-1, with a possible D match to TRBD1 (6 bases). Germline CDR1 and CDR2: KGHDR and SFDVKD. CDR3 size: 14 residues. Deletions cut 5 bases from V and 4 bases from J, with 13 bases between. The CDR3 nucleotides are TGTGCCACCAGTGTGGGGGGCCTGAGCACTGAAGCTTTCTTT. This codes for CATSVGGLSTEAFF.

This clonotype was counted many times. The CDR3 reads CSARVPGPNTEAFF. CDR3 DNA sequence: TGCAGTGCTAGAGTTCCAGGGCCGAACACTGAAGCTTTCTTT. This chain connects TRBV20-1 to TRBJ1-1, with a weak D call TRBD1 (5 bases). Trimming took off 1 base at V and 1 base at J, with 10 bases between the two ends. Germline V gene data show CDR1 as DFQATT and CDR2 as SNEGSKA (reference sequence). This CDR3 region has 14 residues.

V gene TRBV30 combines with J gene TRBJ1-2; TRBD1 might be the D (5 bases). The CDR3 spans 13 residues. V was pared by 4 bases and J by 6 bases, with 15 bases between. Germline CDR1 is GTSNPN and CDR2 is SVGIG (reference sequence). The CDR3: CAWIGGAGDGYTF. CDR3 coding DNA: TGTGCCTGGATCGGTGGGGCGGGCGATGGCTACACCTTC.

Note on this clonotype: An end of the junction differs from the germline gene, which may be a read error. This chain links TRBV10-3 with TRBJ2-2; D may be TRBD1 (6 bases). The CDR3 runs to 17 residues. Per the germline V gene, CDR1 is ENHRY and CDR2 is SYGVKD. CDR3 residues: CASSTQRGTGYAGELFF. CDR3 in DNA: TGTGCCAGCAGTACTCAAAGGGGGACGGGGTACGCCGGGGAGCTGTTTTTT.

There are many counts of this clonotype. The chain couples TRBV20-1 to TRBJ1-3; D remains ambiguous. Trimming took off 0 bases at V and 2 bases at J, with 8 bases between the two ends. Per germline, CDR1 DFQATT and CDR2 SNEGSKA (reference sequence). The CDR3 consists of 14 residues. The DNA for the CDR3 is TGCAGTGCTAGAGATCCGTGGGCTGGAAACACCATATATTTT. Its protein product is CSARDPWAGNTIYF.

The V gene is TRBV20-1, the J gene TRBJ1-4; TRBD1 is a possible D gene (5 bases). V was clipped by 3 bases and J by 0 bases, with 5 bases between them. Germline CDR1 is DFQATT and CDR2 is SNEGSKA (reference sequence). The CDR3 contains 13 residues. The CDR3 protein is CSARTATNEKLFF. The CDR3 coding sequence is TGCAGTGCTAGGACAGCAACTAATGAAAAACTGTTTTTT.

A word on this clonotype: At one of its ends the junction is not consistent with the germline gene, which may arise from a read error. The J gene is TRBJ1-1, the V gene TRBV15, with 9 positions matching TRBD1. Germline lookup yields CDR1 LNHNV and CDR2 YYDKDF (reference sequence). The CDR3 has 16 residues. The CDR3, as DNA: TGTGCCGCCAGCAGCTTGGACGGACAGGGGCAGGGTGAAGCTTTCTTT. Translated: CAASSLDGQGQGEAFF.

The chain couples TRBV14 to TRBJ2-2, with TRBD2 identical over 11 bases. With V trimmed by 4 bases and J by 6 bases, 7 bases remained unmatched. The CDR3 runs 16 residues. Germline lookup yields CDR1 SGHDN and CDR2 FVKESK. DNA for the CDR3: TGTGCCAGCAGCCCCTGGACTAGCGGGTCTCCCGGGGAGCTGTTTTTT. Protein sequence: CASSPWTSGSPGELFF.

The table lists this clonotype with many counts. This sequence joins TRBV20-1 and TRBJ1-1; D remains unclear. From germline, CDR1 is DFQATT and CDR2 SNEGSKA (reference sequence). This CDR3 has 12 residues. V lost 6 bases to trimming and J lost 4 bases, with 12 bases between them. The CDR3: CSASPPLTEAFF. CDR3 nucleotides: TGCAGTGCATCCCCCCCGCTCACTGAAGCTTTCTTT.

This clonotype was detected ten times or more. This sequence joins TRBV9 and TRBJ2-7; D is perhaps TRBD1 (6 bases). V was trimmed by 0 bases and J by 7 bases, leaving 11 bases between them. Germline CDR1 reads SGDLS; CDR2 reads YYNGEE. The CDR3 sequence is 13 residues long. Here the CDR3 reads CASSVVEGVEQYF. Written as DNA, the CDR3 is TGTGCCAGCAGCGTAGTTGAGGGGGTAGAGCAGTACTTC.

This clonotype showed up many times. V and J are TRBV2 and TRBJ2-5, with unresolved D. From germline, CDR1 is SNHLY and CDR2 FYNNEI. This CDR3 has 13 residues. Trimming left V 8 bases short and J 7 bases short, with 17 bases between. CDR3 sequence (DNA): TGTGCCAGCGGTGCGAAGGGCCCTCTGACCCAGTACTTC. This translates into CASGAKGPLTQYF. The whole variable domain, remainder taken from reference TRBV2 and TRBJ2-5, is EPEVTQTPSHQVTQMGQEVILRCVPISNHLYFYWYRQILGQKVEFLVSFYNNEISEKSEIFDDQFSVERPDGSNFTLKIRSTKLEDSAMYFCASGAKGPLTQYFGPGTRLLVL.

V is TRBV12-5 and J is TRBJ1-5, with TRBD1 matching 11 bases. There are 18 residues in the CDR3. Germline CDR1 reads LGHNT; CDR2 reads FRNRAP. Trimming removed 6 bases from V and 3 bases from J; junction bases left unmatched: 13. The CDR3 loop reads CASGFFLGQGADNQPQHF. The CDR3 region has the DNA TGTGCTAGTGGCTTTTTCCTAGGACAGGGGGCTGACAATCAGCCCCAGCATTTT. Using reference TRBV12-5 and TRBJ1-5 for the parts outside the CDR3, the full variable domain is DARVTQTPRHKVTEMGQEVTMRCQPILGHNTVFWYRQTMMQGLELLAYFRNRAPLDDSGMPKDRFSAEMPDATLATLKIQPSEPRDSAVYFCASGFFLGQGADNQPQHFGDGTRLSIL.

This clonotype was recorded many times. The rearrangement joins TRBV20-1 to TRBJ2-5; no definite D call. The CDR3 totals 15 residues. Germline lookup yields CDR1 DFQATT and CDR2 SNEGSKA (reference sequence). Trimming left V 0 bases short and J 13 bases short, with 24 bases between. Here the CDR3 reads CSARDRSISAEGRYF. The CDR3 nucleotides are TGCAGTGCTAGAGATCGTAGTATTTCGGCAGAAGGGCGGTACTTC.

The chain joins TRBV20-1 to TRBJ1-1; D ambiguous. In germline, CDR1 is DFQATT, CDR2 SNEGSKA (reference sequence). Trimming removed 3 bases from V and 4 bases from J, with 12 bases in between. The CDR3 loop spans 13 amino acids. The CDR3 DNA sequence: TGCAGTGCTAGCGGGCGAGAGGTCACTGAAGCTTTCTTT. Residues: CSASGREVTEAFF.

This clonotype has a count of ten or more. This chain connects TRBV29-1 to TRBJ1-4; 11 bases align to TRBD1. V lost 3 bases, J lost 8 bases, and 5 bases stayed unmatched. The CDR3 runs 14 residues. From germline, CDR1 is SQVTM and CDR2 ANQGSEA. The CDR3 sequence is CSVDPGTGGEKLFF. The CDR3 bases are TGCAGCGTTGACCCCGGGACAGGGGGAGAAAAACTGTTTTTT.

This rearrangement joins TRBV7-9 to TRBJ1-4; a weak D match, TRBD1 (5 bases). The ends were cut back, 2 bases at V and 5 bases at J, with 15 bases in the middle. This CDR3 is built from 16 residues. Per germline, CDR1 SEHNR and CDR2 FQNEAQ (reference sequence). CDR3 amino acids: CASSLRGTGPNEKLFF. CDR3 DNA: TGTGCCAGCAGCTTAAGGGGAACCGGGCCGAATGAAAAACTGTTTTTT.

In this sample, this clonotype turned up many times. J is TRBJ2-7 and V is TRBV9, with 8 nucleotides matching TRBD1. Per the germline V gene, CDR1 is SGDLS and CDR2 is YYNGEE. The ends lost 3 bases at V and 5 bases at J; junction bases unmatched: 7. This CDR3 region has 14 residues. DNA for the CDR3: TGTGCCAGCAGCGCCGACAGGGGTAACCACGAGCAGTACTTC. This sequence encodes CASSADRGNHEQYF.

Comments on this clonotype: The junction does not match germline at one end; this may be a read error. The J gene is TRBJ2-7, the V gene TRBV7-2; 7 bases agree with TRBD1. CDR3 length equals 14 residues. Germline lookup yields CDR1 SGHTA and CDR2 FQGNSA. The CDR3: CASSSTGATYGQYF. The CDR3 DNA reads as TGTGCCAGCAGCTCTACAGGGGCGACCTACGGGCAGTACTTC.

Notes on this clonotype: A single base separates this from a much larger clone, so it may be a read error. V is TRBV7-2 and J is TRBJ2-5, with D possibly called TRBD1 or TRBD2 (5 bases each). CDR1 and CDR2 from the germline V gene are SGHTA and FQGNSA. The CDR3 totals 14 residues. The CDR3 sequence: CASSRGTYQEAQYF. CDR3 in DNA: TGTGCCAGCAGCAGAGGGACCTATCAAGAGGCCCAGTACTTC.

In this sample, this clonotype turned up many times. The rearrangement links TRBV7-2 to TRBJ1-2, with 10 nucleotides matching TRBD1. Trimming cost V 2 bases and J 9 bases; bases outside gene matches: 15. This CDR3 region has 17 residues. CDR1 is SGHTA and CDR2 is FQGNSA in the germline V gene. CDR3 sequence reads: CASSLNFGTGERGSYTF. CDR3 DNA: TGTGCCAGCAGCTTAAATTTCGGGACAGGGGAGCGCGGGAGCTACACCTTC.

Only a few counts were recorded for this clonotype. Mismatch with germline at one junction end may stem from a read error. The CDR3 loop is CSVEEDSLEAFF. CDR3 DNA: TGCAGCGTAGAAGAGGACAGCCTCGAAGCTTTCTTT. The chain uses TRBV29-1 and TRBJ1-1; weak D call: TRBD1 (6 bases). The germline V gene has CDR1 SQVTM and CDR2 ANQGSEA. The CDR3 extends over 12 amino acids.

The gene calls are TRBV2 and TRBJ2-5, with D tentatively TRBD1 (5 bases). Trimming pared 0 bases from V and 5 bases from J, leaving 19 bases between. CDR1 and CDR2 from the germline V gene are SNHLY and FYNNEI. The CDR3 extends over 17 amino acids. This CDR3 reads CASSEALRAGPGETQYF. In DNA, the CDR3 is TGTGCCAGCAGTGAAGCGCTCAGGGCAGGGCCCGGTGAGACCCAGTACTTC.

This clonotype has just a few counts. The rearrangement uses TRBV29-1 and TRBJ2-2, with 8 nucleotides matching TRBD1. The CDR3 length is 12 residues. V lost 6 bases, J lost 6 bases, and 3 bases stayed unmatched. CDR1 is SQVTM, CDR2 ANQGSEA, per germline. CDR3 loop: CSVRQGPGELFF. The CDR3 DNA follows: TGCAGCGTCAGACAGGGGCCCGGGGAGCTGTTTTTT.

This clonotype was counted many times. The chain links TRBV14 to TRBJ1-2; a possible D gene is TRBD1 (5 bases). Germline CDR1 is SGHDN and CDR2 is FVKESK. This CDR3 is 14 amino acids long. Trimming removed 4 bases from V and 4 bases from J, with 13 bases in between. The CDR3 here is CASSRLEDIYGYTF. The DNA for the CDR3 is TGTGCCAGCAGCCGACTCGAGGACATCTATGGCTACACCTTC.

The CDR3 spells CSSSGDNQPQHF. The CDR3 coding sequence is TGCAGCAGTTCAGGGGACAATCAGCCCCAGCATTTT. The chain uses TRBV29-1 and TRBJ1-5, with D possibly matching TRBD1 (6 bases). Germline V gene lookup returns CDR1 SQVTM and CDR2 ANQGSEA. The V end was cut by 8 bases, the J end by 3 bases, with 11 bases between. This CDR3 is 12 amino acids long.

This clonotype was seen a handful of times. The rearrangement links TRBV4-3 to TRBJ1-1; D is unclear. CDR3 length: 14 amino acids. The V end lost 0 bases, the J end lost 1 base, and 6 bases lay between the germline ends. Germline CDR1 reads LGHNA; CDR2 reads YSLEER. DNA for the CDR3: TGCGCCAGCAGCCAAGAGACAAGGAACACTGAAGCTTTCTTT. Protein product: CASSQETRNTEAFF.